Listed below are T cell receptor beta chains from one sample, sequenced in a study of tumor-infiltrating lymphocytes in oesophageal squamous cell carcinoma. From the PCR reads, TCRdb called clonotypes with MiXCR, one entry per CDR3 protein. The sample holds roughly 9,000 distinct CDR3 sequences; 66% are singletons and the top ten take about a third. Specimen: esophageal tumor tissue. The source is a female donor with esophageal squamous cell carcinoma. The conserved cysteine and the conserved F or W are not part of the CDR3 here. Clone sizes are given selectively: once, few, many, or a class where the clone is expanded.

J | size | V | CDR3
TRBJ2-5 | NA | TRBV7-6 | ASSLALARQETQY
TRBJ2-3 | NA | TRBV7-6 | ASSNRQSTDTQY
NA | NA | TRBV6-5 | ASRDRLWGYT
TRBJ2-7 | NA | TRBV7-9 | ASSRGSYEQY
TRBJ2-5 | many | TRBV12-3/TRBV12-4 | ASSWDRAGIQETQY
TRBJ2-3 | once | TRBV5-3 | ASSFRDGDTQY
TRBJ2-5 | once | TRBV24-1 | ATSDPGEKETQY
NA | few | TRBV7-6 | ASSLDTGYEQY
TRBJ1-2 | once | TRBV6-5 | ASSYQQSYGYT
TRBJ2-5 | NA | TRBV12-3/TRBV12-4 | ASSHPSGTQY
TRBJ2-7 | NA | TRBV7-2 | ASSSQSGMYSYEQY
TRBJ2-6 | few | TRBV12-3/TRBV12-4 | ASSGGPGANVLT
TRBJ2-7 | NA | TRBV7-6 | ASSRDRGYEQY
TRBJ1-6 | once | TRBV6-1 | ASSASWGHYEQY
TRBJ1-6 | NA | TRBV16 | ASSLRPDNSPLH